Below, one TCR beta chain is given with its context. These data belong to a study of blood T cell repertoires in COVID-19. Repertoires were generated with immunoSEQ multiplex PCR, while TCRdb's copy carries only in-frame clones and drops some. The sample includes about 500,000 clones, around nine tenths seen only once; the top ten take around 7.8%. CDR1 is SGHRS and CDR2 is YFSETQ in the germline V gene. V lost 0 bases and J 3 bases, leaving 7 bases between the germline ends. This CDR3 contains 13 residues. The receptor was derived from a woman aged 45-65 years with COVID-19, enrolled during active disease. The rearrangement joins TRBV5-1 to TRBJ2-7; D is ambiguous. The sequencing input was peripheral blood. This CDR3 is CASSLGQDYEQYF. Here the CDR3 DNA reads TGCGCCAGCAGCTTGGGACAAGACTACGAGCAGTACTTC.